The 28 T cell receptor beta chains presented below share a single source sample, sequenced in a study of blood T cell repertoires in COVID-19. This table comes from immunoSEQ multiplex PCR, and its TCRdb copy is limited to in-frame clones, with some not included. This table has 250,000 or so clones, approximately 90% appearing once. Sequenced sample: PBMCs or T cells enriched from blood (not recorded which). These receptors were obtained from a man in his forties who had been exposed to COVID-19.

The chain links TRBV6-1 to TRBJ2-7; 8 bases match TRBD1. Germline V lookup: CDR1 MNHNS, CDR2 SASEGT. The CDR3 length is 13 residues. Unmatched junction bases numbered 3, after V lost 3 bases and J lost 5 bases. The CDR3 DNA reads as TGTGCCAGCAGTGATACGGACAGGGACGAGCAGTACTTC. Translating it yields CASSDTDRDEQYF.

V gene TRBV10-1 combines with J gene TRBJ1-2; the D is unclear. CDR1 and CDR2 from the germline V gene are WNHNN and SYGVQD (reference sequence). Trimming took off 4 bases at V and 8 bases at J, with 14 bases between the two ends. The CDR3 totals 13 residues. This CDR3 is CASSATLEGGYTF. CDR3 nucleotide sequence: TGCGCCAGCAGTGCGACACTGGAGGGCGGCTACACCTTC.

This sequence joins TRBV3-1 (or the pseudogene TRBV3-2) and TRBJ2-1, with 11 bases that match TRBD2. The germline V gene encodes CDR1 LGHDT and CDR2 YNNKEL (reference sequence). This CDR3 spans 24 amino acids. With 4 bases clipped from V and 2 bases from J, the junction kept 28 bases outside the gene matches. CDR3 nucleotides: TGTGCCAGCAGCCCCAAAGAACCGTGGCTAACCGGGACTAGCGGAGGTGGGGCCTACAATGAGCAGTTCTTC. Its protein product is CASSPKEPWLTGTSGGGAYNEQFF.

In regard to this clone: An end of the junction does not agree with germline; a read error may underlie this. This sequence joins TRBV12-5 and TRBJ1-1; 11 bases match TRBD1. The CDR3 is 16 residues long. CDR1 LGHNT and CDR2 FRNRAP come from the germline V gene. The CDR3 loop reads CASGLLGDRGNAEAFF. In nucleotides, the CDR3 is TGTGCTAGTGGTTTGCTGGGGGACAGGGGGAACGCTGAAGCTTTCTTT. Filled out from reference TRBV12-5 and TRBJ1-1, the complete variable domain reads DARVTQTPRHKVTEMGQEVTMRCQPILGHNTVFWYRQTMMQGLELLAYFRNRAPLDDSGMPKDRFSAEMPDATLATLKIQPSEPRDSAVYFCASGLLGDRGNAEAFFGQGTRLTVV.

The V gene is TRBV7-9, the J gene TRBJ2-5; D is perhaps TRBD1 (6 bases). Trimming removed 3 bases at V and 5 bases at J, with 10 bases between. This CDR3 region has 13 residues. The V gene's germline CDR1 is SEHNR and CDR2 FQNEAQ (reference sequence). The CDR3: CASSFYREETQYF. The CDR3 DNA is TGTGCCAGCAGCTTTTACAGGGAGGAGACCCAGTACTTC.

The J gene is TRBJ2-7, the V gene TRBV4-2, with TRBD2 as a possible D gene (5 bases). Trimming shortened V by 4 bases and J by 4 bases, and 14 bases separated the two germline ends. Germline-derived CDR1 and CDR2 are LGHNA and YNFKEQ. CDR3 size: 14 residues. CDR3 amino acids: CASSPSSGRYEQYF. CDR3 in DNA: TGTGCCAGCAGCCCATCAAGCGGCAGATACGAGCAGTACTTC.

The chain employs TRBV19 and TRBJ1-1; D call uncertain. V lost 5 bases to trimming and J lost 3 bases, with 10 bases between them. Germline CDR1 reads LNHDA; CDR2 reads SQIVND (reference sequence). CDR3 length: 13 residues. CDR3 sequence: CASSGSLHTEAFF. The CDR3 DNA sequence: TGTGCCAGTAGTGGGAGTCTCCACACTGAAGCTTTCTTT. The variable domain in full, completed from reference TRBV19 and TRBJ1-1, reads DGGITQSPKYLFRKEGQNVTLSCEQNLNHDAMYWYRQDPGQGLRLIYYSQIVNDFQKGDIAEGYSVSREKKESFPLTVTSAQKNPTAFYLCASSGSLHTEAFFGQGTRLTVV.

The chain has TRBV27 and TRBJ2-5, with D possibly matching TRBD1 (6 bases). Germline CDR1 and CDR2: MNHEY and SMNVEV (reference sequence). V dropped 0 bases and J dropped 5 bases, with 13 bases sitting between them. The CDR3 consists of 15 residues. The chain's CDR3 is CASSLSTGIRETQYF. The CDR3 bases are TGTGCCAGCAGTTTATCCACAGGGATCAGGGAGACCCAGTACTTC.

The gene calls are TRBV19 and TRBJ2-2, with a weak D call TRBD1 (7 bases). This CDR3 comprises 16 residues. CDR1 LNHDA and CDR2 SQIVND come from the germline V gene (reference sequence). V lost 5 bases and J 4 bases, leaving 17 bases between the germline ends. In nucleotides, the CDR3 is TGTGCCAGTAGTTTTCGGGCAGGGGGGTCCACCGGGGAGCTGTTTTTT. Its protein is CASSFRAGGSTGELFF. The full variable domain, completed using reference TRBV19 and TRBJ2-2, is DGGITQSPKYLFRKEGQNVTLSCEQNLNHDAMYWYRQDPGQGLRLIYYSQIVNDFQKGDIAEGYSVSREKKESFPLTVTSAQKNPTAFYLCASSFRAGGSTGELFFGEGSRLTVL.

The chain couples TRBV4-1 to TRBJ1-1, with 8 bases that match TRBD1. Germline V CDR1 and CDR2: MGHRA, YSYEKL. The CDR3 runs 15 residues. With 2 bases clipped from V and 5 bases from J, the junction kept 7 bases outside the gene matches. The CDR3 DNA reads TGCGCCAGCAGCCAAAGCAGGGGGCGGGAGACTGAAGCTTTCTTT. Protein product: CASSQSRGRETEAFF.

This chain joins TRBV28 and TRBJ2-2, with D tentatively TRBD2 (6 bases). Trimming removed 6 bases from V and 0 bases from J, with 11 bases in between. Per the germline V gene, CDR1 is MDHEN and CDR2 is SYDVKM. This CDR3 is built from 15 residues. In nucleotides, the CDR3 is TGTGCCAGCAGACCCGGGACTGCGAACACCGGGGAGCTGTTTTTT. Translating it yields CASRPGTANTGELFF. Full variable domain (rest looked up from reference TRBV28 and TRBJ2-2): DVKVTQSSRYLVKRTGEKVFLECVQDMDHENMFWYRQDPGLGLRLIYFSYDVKMKEKGDIPEGYSVSREKKERFSLILESASTNQTSMYLCASRPGTANTGELFFGEGSRLTVL.

This clone was seen only once. The chain recombines TRBV5-1 with TRBJ1-1; no reliable D call. Germline CDR1 is SGHRS and CDR2 is YFSETQ. The CDR3 sequence is 13 residues long. Deletions cut 4 bases from V and 2 bases from J, with 9 bases between. CDR3 nucleotides: TGCGCCAGCAGCCCGCAGTATAACACTGAAGCTTTCTTT. It is translated as CASSPQYNTEAFF.

This sequence joins TRBV12-3 or TRBV12-4 and TRBJ2-3, with D unclear. Between the trimmed V and J ends, which lost 8 bases and 0 bases, there was a span of 9 bases. This CDR3 contains 13 residues. CDR3 loop: CASLPRSTDTQYF. In nucleotides, the CDR3 is TGTGCCAGCCTCCCTCGTAGCACAGATACGCAGTATTTT.

This CDR3 reads CASSMGDTAYEQYF. The CDR3 DNA reads as TGTGCCAGTAGTATGGGGGACACGGCCTACGAGCAGTACTTC. The J gene is TRBJ2-7, the V gene TRBV19, with D perhaps TRBD1 (6 bases). Germline V lookup: CDR1 LNHDA, CDR2 SQIVND (reference sequence). Trimming shortened V by 3 bases and J by 2 bases, and 11 bases separated the two germline ends. CDR3 size: 14 residues.

V usage is TRBV14 and J usage is TRBJ1-2; maybe TRBD1 (5 bases). V lost 1 base and J lost 4, with 16 bases in between. The CDR3 spans 16 residues. Germline-derived CDR1 and CDR2 are SGHDN and FVKESK. CDR3 amino acids: CASSQVIRGDGYGYTF. CDR3 sequence (DNA): TGTGCCAGCAGCCAAGTGATACGGGGGGATGGCTATGGCTACACCTTC.

This CDR3 reads CASSFGRTSVYREQYF. The CDR3 DNA sequence: TGTGCCAGCAGTTTTGGGAGGACCTCTGTATACAGGGAGCAGTACTTC. This sequence joins TRBV28 and TRBJ2-7, with D tentatively TRBD2 (6 bases). Trimming cost V 3 bases and J 7 bases, with 22 bases left between them. The CDR3 covers 16 residues. Germline V gene sequence: CDR1 MDHEN, CDR2 SYDVKM.

The chain carries TRBV7-2 and TRBJ1-1; 11 nucleotides match TRBD1. V was pared by 1 base and J by 7 bases, with 5 bases of the junction left unmatched. The CDR3 has 15 amino acids. The germline V gene has CDR1 SGHTA and CDR2 FQGNSA. The CDR3 coding sequence is TGTGCCAGCAGCTTAGTTTACGGGACAGGGGGTGAAGCTTTCTTT. It translates to CASSLVYGTGGEAFF.

V usage is TRBV9 and J usage is TRBJ2-7, with 9 bases matching TRBD2. The CDR3 contains 15 residues. V shed 0 bases and J 2 bases; nucleotides not matched to a gene: 3. Germline lookup yields CDR1 SGDLS and CDR2 YYNGEE. The CDR3 loop is CASSVDRGRAYEQYF. The CDR3, as DNA: TGTGCCAGCAGCGTAGACCGCGGGAGGGCCTACGAGCAGTACTTC.

This clone was found once. This rearrangement joins TRBV30 to TRBJ1-2, with 10 bases aligning to TRBD1. The V gene's germline CDR1 is GTSNPN and CDR2 SVGIG (reference sequence). The CDR3 consists of 13 residues. After removal of 6 bases from V and 7 bases from J, the junction contained 8 bases not matched to a gene. CDR3 protein: CACPLTGGTGYTF. The CDR3, as DNA: TGTGCCTGTCCCTTGACAGGGGGCACTGGCTACACCTTC.

J is TRBJ1-2 and V is TRBV7-9, with TRBD1 as a possible D gene (6 bases). The CDR3 has 16 residues. Germline V gene sequence: CDR1 SEHNR, CDR2 FQNEAQ (reference sequence). Trimming cost V 6 bases and J 7 bases, with 24 bases left between them. CDR3 DNA: TGTGCCAGCAGTTGGAGGCCAGGGGTTCACGTGATTGGCTACACCTTC. Encoded protein: CASSWRPGVHVIGYTF.

The rearrangement joins TRBV5-1 to TRBJ2-1; 7 nucleotides match TRBD2. V lost 4 bases and J lost 4; bases outside the gene matches: 8. The CDR3 totals 15 residues. Per the germline V gene, CDR1 is SGHRS and CDR2 is YFSETQ. CDR3 loop: CASSPLAGSYNEQFF. The CDR3 DNA follows: TGCGCCAGCAGCCCGTTAGCGGGCTCTTACAATGAGCAGTTCTTC.

The V and J genes are TRBV29-1 and TRBJ2-3, with 12 bases identical to TRBD2. Germline V gene sequence: CDR1 SQVTM, CDR2 ANQGSEA. CDR3 length: 14 amino acids. V trimming: 6 bases; J trimming: 3 bases; junction bases outside the gene matches: 4. The CDR3 sequence is CSVDGTSGTDTQYF. The CDR3 DNA follows: TGCAGCGTGGACGGGACTAGCGGGACAGATACGCAGTATTTT.

The V and J genes are TRBV4-2 and TRBJ2-1, with 7 bases aligning to TRBD2. Per the germline V gene, CDR1 is LGHNA and CDR2 is YNFKEQ. The CDR3 is 15 amino acids. With V trimmed by 1 base and J by 9 bases, 9 bases remained unmatched. CDR3 in amino acids: CASSQVAGVLGEQFF. The CDR3 nucleotides are TGTGCCAGCAGCCAAGTCGCGGGGGTTCTGGGTGAGCAGTTCTTC.

The V and J genes are TRBV6-5 and TRBJ2-7; the match to TRBD1 covers 8 bases. Germline values: CDR1 MNHEY, CDR2 SVGAGI. This CDR3 comprises 14 residues. Losses at the gene ends were 5 bases for V and 5 bases for J; bases not matched to a gene: 8. Here the CDR3 DNA reads TGTGCCAGCAGTCTAAGACAGGGGTTGGACGAGCAGTACTTC. Its translation: CASSLRQGLDEQYF.

The chain links TRBV28 to TRBJ1-2; TRBD1 is a possible D gene (6 bases). From germline, CDR1 is MDHEN and CDR2 SYDVKM. The CDR3 sequence is 13 residues long. V was clipped by 1 base and J by 5 bases, with 8 bases between them. CDR3 DNA sequence: TGTGCCAGCAGTTTATCCGGACAGTATGGCTACACCTTC. Its protein product is CASSLSGQYGYTF.

J is TRBJ1-1 and V is TRBV4-2; 7 bases map to TRBD1. Germline V gene sequence: CDR1 LGHNA, CDR2 YNFKEQ. J was trimmed by 6 bases and V by 1 base; bases with no gene match: 8. The CDR3 contains 15 residues. The CDR3 DNA reads TGTGCCAGCAGCCAAGTGCCAGGGGGTCTTTCTGAAGCTTTCTTT. Protein product: CASSQVPGGLSEAFF.

The chain combines TRBV29-1 with TRBJ1-2; D gene ambiguous. V was cut by 4 bases and J by 3 bases, with 15 bases left in between. This CDR3 comprises 14 residues. Per the germline V gene, CDR1 is SQVTM and CDR2 is ANQGSEA. CDR3 sequence: CSVAPEGPDYGYTF. DNA of the CDR3: TGCAGCGTTGCACCGGAGGGCCCCGACTATGGCTACACCTTC.

The chain links TRBV19 to TRBJ2-7; TRBD2 matches at 10 bases. This CDR3 comprises 18 residues. V gave up 6 bases and J gave up 7 bases; unmatched junction bases: 21. Germline CDR1 LNHDA, CDR2 SQIVND (reference sequence). The DNA for the CDR3 is TGTGCCAGTAGGGAGGTGTGGGGGGCTAGCGGGAGTTCGAAAGAGCAGTACTTC. Amino acids: CASREVWGASGSSKEQYF.